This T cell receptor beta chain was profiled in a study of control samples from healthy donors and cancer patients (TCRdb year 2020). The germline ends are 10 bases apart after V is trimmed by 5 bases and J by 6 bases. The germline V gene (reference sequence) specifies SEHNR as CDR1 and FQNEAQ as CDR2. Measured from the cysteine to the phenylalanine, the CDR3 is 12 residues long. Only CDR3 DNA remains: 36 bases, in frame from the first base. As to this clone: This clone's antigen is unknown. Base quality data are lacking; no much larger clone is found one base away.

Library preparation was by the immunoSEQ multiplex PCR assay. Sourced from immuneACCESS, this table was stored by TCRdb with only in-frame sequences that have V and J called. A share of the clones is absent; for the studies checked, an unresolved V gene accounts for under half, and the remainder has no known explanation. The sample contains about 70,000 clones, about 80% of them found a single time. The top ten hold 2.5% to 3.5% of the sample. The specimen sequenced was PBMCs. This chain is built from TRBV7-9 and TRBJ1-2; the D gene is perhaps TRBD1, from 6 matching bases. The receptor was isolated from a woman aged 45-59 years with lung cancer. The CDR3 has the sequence CASSRRTDGYTF. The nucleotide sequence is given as TGTGCCAGCAGCCGGAGGACAGATGGCTACACCTTC. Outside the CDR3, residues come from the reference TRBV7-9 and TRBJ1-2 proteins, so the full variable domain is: DTGVSQNPRHKITKRGQNVTFRCDPISEHNRLYWYRQTLGQGPEFLTYFQNEAQLEKSRLLSDRFSAERPKGSFSTLEIQRTEQGDSAMYLCASSRRTDGYTFGSGTRLTVV.